These 25 T cell receptor beta chains came from one sample sequenced in a study of siplizumab effects on memory and regulatory T cells. The method was immunoSEQ multiplex PCR; TCRdb's version includes in-frame clones alone and lacks a portion of them. In the table there are roughly 120,000 clones, around 94% of which are singletons. Input material: non-Treg CD4+ T cells sorted from blood. Every receptor here comes from a human donor in good health.

V usage is TRBV20-1 and J usage is TRBJ2-5; D not certain. Germline V lookup: CDR1 DFQATT, CDR2 SNEGSKA (reference sequence). The germline V and J ends were trimmed by 5 bases and 4 bases, with 8 bases remaining between them. The CDR3 spans 11 residues. In DNA, the CDR3 is TGCAGTGCTGGCCCCGGAGAGACCCAGTACTTC. Encoded protein: CSAGPGETQYF.

The chain is built from TRBV29-1 and TRBJ2-7, with D possibly matching TRBD1 (5 bases). This CDR3 has 12 amino acids. V shed 0 bases and J shed 4 bases, with 7 bases lying between them. Per germline, CDR1 SQVTM and CDR2 ANQGSEA. The CDR3 coding sequence is TGCAGCGTTGAAGAGTCAGGGTACGAGCAGTACTTC. This translates into CSVEESGYEQYF.

The chain links TRBV14 to TRBJ2-7; 8 positions agree with TRBD1. V dropped 4 bases and J dropped 3; count of bases not matched to a gene: 8. The CDR3 has 15 residues. CDR1 is SGHDN, CDR2 FVKESK, per germline. CDR3 bases: TGTGCCAGCAGCCTACCCGGGACAGGCCTCTACGAGCAGTACTTC. Protein sequence: CASSLPGTGLYEQYF.

The rearrangement uses TRBV19 and TRBJ2-6; tentative D call: TRBD2 (5 bases). This CDR3 contains 18 residues. Per the germline V gene, CDR1 is LNHDA and CDR2 is SQIVND (reference sequence). V lost 0 bases, J lost 4 bases, and 16 bases lay in between. CDR3 DNA: TGTGCCAGTAGTATAGATCTATCTCGGGGAATCGGGGCCAACGTCCTGACTTTC. It codes for CASSIDLSRGIGANVLTF.

V gene TRBV7-3 combines with J gene TRBJ2-3, with D uncertain. V was shortened by 0 bases and J by 2 bases, with 3 bases between the two germline ends. The V gene's germline CDR1 is SGHTA and CDR2 FQGTGA. The CDR3 sequence is 13 residues long. The CDR3 reads CASSLTNTDTQYF. DNA for the CDR3: TGTGCCAGCAGCTTAACGAACACAGATACGCAGTATTTT.

The V gene is TRBV9, the J gene TRBJ2-3; D is possibly TRBD1 (6 bases). There are 14 residues in the CDR3. V was pared by 2 bases and J by 5 bases, with 12 bases between. Per germline, CDR1 SGDLS and CDR2 YYNGEE. In DNA, the CDR3 is TGTGCCAGCAGCGTCAGTGGGGGCGTAGATACGCAGTATTTT. As protein: CASSVSGGVDTQYF.

The CDR3 DNA sequence: TGTGCCAGCTGTGTGTCGACAGGGAGGTCGGAGGCTTTCTTT. This codes for CASCVSTGRSEAFF. This rearrangement joins TRBV6-1 to TRBJ1-1; TRBD1 matches 7 bases. CDR1 and CDR2 from the germline V gene are MNHNS and SASEGT. This CDR3 has 14 residues. The ends lost 8 bases at V and 11 bases at J; junction bases unmatched: 17.

V and J are TRBV28 and TRBJ1-2; D is unclear. Germline CDR1 MDHEN, CDR2 SYDVKM. The CDR3 loop spans 14 amino acids. Trimming pared 3 bases from V and 3 bases from J, leaving 11 bases between. The DNA of the CDR3 is TGTGCCAGCAGTTTTCTTGGGAGGGACTATGGCTACACCTTC. Its translation: CASSFLGRDYGYTF.

The rearrangement joins TRBV6-6 to TRBJ1-4, with 7 positions matching TRBD1. V gave up 8 bases and J gave up 8 bases; unmatched junction bases: 14. The germline V gene has CDR1 MNHNY and CDR2 SVGAGI (reference sequence). The CDR3 is 15 residues long. CDR3 sequence reads: CASSYRQGSQEKLFF. The DNA for the CDR3 is TGTGCCAGCTCATATAGACAGGGAAGTCAAGAAAAACTGTTTTTT.

This chain joins TRBV2 and TRBJ1-5; 8 bases align to TRBD1. Germline assignment: CDR1 SNHLY and CDR2 FYNNEI. Unmatched junction bases numbered 2, after V lost 5 bases and J lost 5 bases. CDR3 size: 13 residues. The CDR3 DNA reads TGTGCCAGCAGTTTGGACAGGGATCAGCCCCAGCATTTT. It codes for CASSLDRDQPQHF. Complete variable domain (other parts from reference TRBV2 and TRBJ1-5): EPEVTQTPSHQVTQMGQEVILRCVPISNHLYFYWYRQILGQKVEFLVSFYNNEISEKSEIFDDQFSVERPDGSNFTLKIRSTKLEDSAMYFCASSLDRDQPQHFGDGTRLSIL.

The chain recombines TRBV30 with TRBJ2-7, with D perhaps matching TRBD2 (5 bases). The germline CDR1 and CDR2 sequences are GTSNPN and SVGIG (reference sequence). Trimming stripped 3 bases from V and 1 base from J, with 10 bases between. This CDR3 comprises 13 residues. The CDR3 spells CAWRGGGSYEQYF. The CDR3 DNA follows: TGTGCCTGGAGAGGCGGAGGATCCTACGAGCAGTACTTC.

CDR3 amino acids: CASSSLDRPDGYTF. CDR3 nucleotide sequence: TGTGCCAGCAGCTCCCTAGACAGGCCGGATGGCTACACCTTC. This chain joins TRBV7-2 and TRBJ1-2; perhaps TRBD1 as D (6 bases). Deletions cut 4 bases from V and 6 bases from J, with 15 bases between. This CDR3 has 14 amino acids. Germline V gene data show CDR1 as SGHTA and CDR2 as FQGNSA.

This chain connects TRBV29-1 to TRBJ2-4; D remains ambiguous. Trimming removed 7 bases at V and 0 bases at J, with 7 bases between. Germline CDR1 SQVTM, CDR2 ANQGSEA. The length of the CDR3 is 12 residues. CDR3 sequence (DNA): TGCAGCGGGTGCCGAGCCAAAAACATTCAGTACTTC. It is translated as CSGCRAKNIQYF.

The chain recombines TRBV6-4 with TRBJ1-2; D gene ambiguous. Trimming took 3 bases from V and 4 from J, leaving 12 bases between them. Germline loops: CDR1 MRHNA, CDR2 SNTAGT. The CDR3 spans 14 residues. As DNA, the CDR3 is TGTGCCAGCAGTGATTTTGAAAACGGCTATGGCTACACCTTC. Translating gives CASSDFENGYGYTF.

The rearrangement links TRBV7-9 to TRBJ1-3; D not resolved. The CDR3 runs 14 residues. V shed 2 bases and J shed 2 bases, with 7 bases lying between them. The germline V gene has CDR1 SEHNR and CDR2 FQNEAQ (reference sequence). CDR3 loop: CASSLRGAGNTIYF. As DNA, the CDR3 is TGTGCCAGCAGCTTACGAGGTGCTGGAAACACCATATATTTT.

The chain combines TRBV16 with TRBJ1-4; the match to TRBD1 covers 10 bases. Germline V gene sequence: CDR1 KGHSY, CDR2 FQNENV. J lost 5 bases, V lost 4 bases, and 4 bases had no gene match. The CDR3 totals 15 residues. The CDR3, as DNA: TGTGCCAGCAGCCGAGACAGGGGGCGGAATGAAAAACTGTTTTTT. Translated, it gives CASSRDRGRNEKLFF.

The chain is built from TRBV19 and TRBJ1-6; D is unresolved. The germline V gene encodes CDR1 LNHDA and CDR2 SQIVND (reference sequence). Trimming removed 7 bases from V and 0 bases from J, with 4 bases in between. This CDR3 comprises 13 residues. The CDR3 sequence: CASKNSYNSPLHF. The CDR3 DNA sequence: TGTGCCAGTAAAAACTCCTATAATTCACCCCTCCACTTT. Together with reference TRBV19 and TRBJ1-6, the CDR3 gives the full variable domain: DGGITQSPKYLFRKEGQNVTLSCEQNLNHDAMYWYRQDPGQGLRLIYYSQIVNDFQKGDIAEGYSVSREKKESFPLTVTSAQKNPTAFYLCASKNSYNSPLHFGNGTRLTVT.

Only one count was recorded for this clone. This chain connects TRBV7-9 to TRBJ1-2; D unclear. Germline-derived CDR1 and CDR2 are SEHNR and FQNEAQ (reference sequence). The length of the CDR3 is 13 residues. V was pared by 2 bases and J by 1 base, with 5 bases between. The CDR3 coding sequence is TGTGCCAGCAGCTTACGGGATAACTATGGCTACACCTTC. As protein: CASSLRDNYGYTF.

This clone was seen once. The chain is built from TRBV15 and TRBJ2-7; 9 positions agree with TRBD2. Per the germline V gene, CDR1 is LNHNV and CDR2 is YYDKDF (reference sequence). CDR3 length: 15 amino acids. Losses at the gene ends were 4 bases for V and 1 base for J; bases not matched to a gene: 5. The CDR3 coding sequence is TGTGCCACCAGCAAGACTAGCGGCCTTTCCTACGAGCAGTACTTC. It yields the protein CATSKTSGLSYEQYF.

The chain employs TRBV18 and TRBJ2-5; no clear D gene. The CDR3 loop spans 13 amino acids. V was shortened by 6 bases and J by 0 bases, with 8 bases between the two germline ends. Germline CDR1 is KGHSH and CDR2 is LQKENI. CDR3 in amino acids: CASSTDYQETQYF. The CDR3 nucleotides read TGTGCCAGCTCTACCGACTACCAAGAGACCCAGTACTTC. Full variable domain (remainder filled in from reference TRBV18 and TRBJ2-5): NAGVMQNPRHLVRRRGQEARLRCSPMKGHSHVYWYRQLPEEGLKFMVYLQKENIIDESGMPKERFSAEFPKEGPSILRIQQVVRGDSAAYFCASSTDYQETQYFGPGTRLLVL.

V is TRBV5-1 and J is TRBJ1-4; 8 nucleotides align to TRBD1. Germline V gene sequence: CDR1 SGHRS, CDR2 YFSETQ. V was clipped by 5 bases and J by 8 bases; unmatched bases: 8. The CDR3 has 14 residues. CDR3: CASRADRGGEKLFF. The CDR3 DNA reads as TGCGCCAGCAGGGCCGACAGGGGTGGAGAAAAACTGTTTTTT.

Only one count was recorded for this clone. The chain joins TRBV4-1 to TRBJ2-4; D gene unclear. V was shortened by 0 bases and J by 7 bases, with 19 bases between the two germline ends. CDR3 length: 17 residues. Per the germline V gene, CDR1 is MGHRA and CDR2 is YSYEKL. CDR3 region: CASSQDPVTGRGNIQYF. In DNA, the CDR3 is TGCGCCAGCAGCCAAGATCCGGTCACGGGCCGTGGTAACATTCAGTACTTC.

The chain carries TRBV9 and TRBJ2-5; 8 positions match TRBD2. The CDR3 runs 15 residues. The V gene's germline CDR1 is SGDLS and CDR2 YYNGEE. Trimming at V came to 2 bases and at J to 3 bases, leaving 6 bases not matched to a gene. CDR3: CASSVLAGREETQYF. The DNA of the CDR3 is TGTGCCAGCAGCGTTTTAGCGGGGAGGGAAGAGACCCAGTACTTC.

The chain recombines TRBV10-1 with TRBJ2-1; D is uncertain. CDR3 length: 15 residues. V lost 5 bases and J lost 0, with 11 bases in between. CDR1 and CDR2 (germline): WNHNN, SYGVQD (reference sequence). CDR3 amino acids: CASSSNGLSYNEQFF. The CDR3 DNA reads as TGCGCCAGCAGTAGTAACGGCCTCTCCTACAATGAGCAGTTCTTC.

The rearrangement joins TRBV6-5 to TRBJ2-3; D unclear. Trimming shortened V by 5 bases and J by 6 bases, and 6 bases separated the two germline ends. This CDR3 comprises 11 residues. Per germline, CDR1 MNHEY and CDR2 SVGAGI. The CDR3 loop reads CASSVADTQYF. The CDR3 DNA follows: TGTGCCAGCAGTGTTGCGGATACGCAGTATTTT.